These T cell receptor beta chains were read from a single sample in a study of T cells after yellow fever vaccination. One entry per CDR3 protein results from TCRdb running MiXCR on the 5' RACE reads. This sample has approximately 510,000 distinct CDR3 sequences; 20% to 25% occur once, and the top ten carry about 17%. This specimen consisted of PBMCs, obtained about 21 days after the first yellow fever vaccination. These receptors came from a man younger than 30 who received the YFV17D yellow fever vaccine. Both conserved end residues are part of each CDR3. A D gene is named only where the DNA matches it firmly. Some rows have no size entry. The others give once, few or many, or a class for an expanded clone.

TRBD2 TRBJ2-5 few TRBV25-1 CASNPLQSSGYQETQYF TGTGCCAGCAACCCCCTCCAATCTAGCGGGTACCAAGAGACCCAGTACTTC
NA TRBJ2-3 few TRBV5-1 CASSYSRSDTQYF TGCGCCAGCAGTTACTCTCGGTCGGATACGCAGTATTTT
NA TRBJ1-4 many TRBV4-1 CASSQKYLDPEKLFF TGCGCCAGCAGCCAAAAATACCTCGACCCGGAAAAACTGTTTTTT
NA TRBJ1-4 few TRBV3-1 CASSLGSGGEKLFF TGTGCCAGCAGCCTGGGCAGCGGGGGTGAAAAACTGTTTTTT
TRBD1 TRBJ2-4 many TRBV20-1 CSAGTENIQYF TGCAGTGCTGGGACAGAAAACATTCAGTACTTC
TRBD1 TRBJ2-2 NA TRBV12-3/TRBV12-4 CASSLTGEAGELFF TGTGCCAGCAGTTTGACAGGGGAGGCCGGGGAGCTGTTTTTT
NA TRBJ2-7 NA TRBV2 CASRGTVTSYEQYF TGTGCCAGCAGGGGGACTGTGACTTCTTACGAGCAGTACTTC
TRBD2 TRBJ2-3 NA TRBV7-3 CASSPQGLAGVDTQYF TGTGCCAGCAGCCCACAGGGCCTAGCGGGGGTCGATACGCAGTATTTT
TRBD2 TRBJ2-2 NA TRBV6-4 CASSPHLAGNTGELFF TGTGCCAGCAGCCCTCATTTAGCGGGGAACACCGGGGAGCTGTTTTTT
NA TRBJ1-5 few TRBV12-3/TRBV12-4 CASSSLDHNQPQHF TGTGCCAGCAGTTCATTGGATCACAATCAGCCCCAGCATTTT
TRBD2 TRBJ2-3 NA TRBV5-1 CASSAGGRRGTDTQYF TGCGCCAGCAGCGCGGGAGGCCGGAGGGGCACAGATACGCAGTATTTT
NA TRBJ1-5 NA TRBV7-9 CASSSDTSNQPQHF TGTGCCAGCAGCTCGGACACTAGCAATCAGCCCCAGCATTTT
NA TRBJ1-4 NA TRBV4-2 CASSLEGVNEKLFF TGTGCCAGCAGCCTGGAGGGAGTCAATGAAAAACTGTTTTTT
TRBD2 TRBJ2-3 few TRBV20-1 CSANSGIATDTQYF TGCAGTGCTAATAGCGGGATTGCCACAGATACGCAGTATTTT
NA TRBJ1-2 few TRBV9 CASSVIHGYGYTF TGTGCCAGCAGCGTAATCCACGGTTATGGCTACACCTTC
NA TRBJ2-7 NA TRBV6-1 CATRRGQQSYEQYF TGTGCCACCAGACGGGGTCAGCAATCCTACGAGCAGTACTTC
NA TRBJ1-5 NA TRBV28 CASTTPTAPGQPQHF TGTGCCAGCACTACCCCGACAGCGCCGGGTCAGCCCCAGCATTTT
NA TRBJ2-1 few TRBV5-1 CASSTYRDNEQFF TGCGCCAGCAGCACGTACAGGGACAATGAGCAGTTCTTC
NA TRBJ1-4 NA TRBV28 CASSPTGSTNEKLFF TGTGCCAGCAGTCCCACAGGGTCAACTAATGAAAAACTGTTTTTT
TRBD1 TRBJ1-4 NA TRBV9 CASSARDRGSYEKLFF TGTGCCAGCAGCGCCCGGGACAGGGGATCGTATGAAAAACTGTTTTTT
NA TRBJ1-1 NA TRBV5-1 CASSLGRALDGTEAFF TGCGCCAGCAGCTTGGGCAGGGCCCTGGATGGCACTGAAGCTTTCTTT
NA TRBJ1-2 few TRBV29-1 CSVEDVGQSDYGYTF TGCAGCGTTGAAGACGTAGGACAGTCCGACTATGGCTACACCTTC
NA TRBJ1-1 NA TRBV6-5 CASSYTKNTEAFF TGTGCCAGCAGTTACACCAAGAACACTGAAGCTTTCTTT
NA TRBJ2-1 few TRBV11-1 CASSLGLTSRMSSYNEQFF TGTGCCAGCAGCTTAGGGCTTACTTCGAGGATGAGCTCCTACAATGAGCAGTTCTTC
NA TRBJ2-7 NA TRBV7-2 CASSLRGLYEQYF TGTGCCAGCAGCTTAAGGGGCCTTTACGAGCAGTACTTC
NA TRBJ1-5 NA TRBV7-8 CASSPGQRNQPQHF TGTGCCAGCAGCCCCGGACAGCGCAATCAGCCCCAGCATTTT
TRBD1 TRBJ2-2 NA TRBV12-3/TRBV12-4 CASSHHRGRITGELFF TGTGCCAGCAGCCATCACAGGGGGCGCATCACCGGGGAGCTGTTTTTT
NA TRBJ1-1 few TRBV5-1 CASSPDEGTMNTEAFF TGCGCCAGCAGCCCGGACGAGGGGACGATGAACACTGAAGCTTTCTTT
NA TRBJ1-5 NA TRBV7-2 CASSSTGYQPQHF TGTGCCAGCAGCTCAACAGGGTATCAGCCCCAGCATTTT
NA TRBJ1-1 NA TRBV28 CASSPYYTEAFF TGTGCCAGCAGTCCATACTACACTGAAGCTTTCTTT
TRBD1 TRBJ2-1 NA TRBV3-1 CASSQDSLLTGTDSYNEQFF TGTGCCAGCAGCCAAGATTCCCTACTCACCGGGACAGACTCCTACAATGAGCAGTTCTTC
NA TRBJ1-4 NA TRBV20-1 CSARDPPGVATNEKLFF TGCAGTGCTAGAGATCCCCCGGGGGTTGCGACTAATGAAAAACTGTTTTTT
TRBD2 TRBJ2-7 NA TRBV5-1 CASSNGLAGIPSYEQYF TGCGCCAGCAGCAATGGACTAGCGGGTATCCCCTCCTACGAGCAGTACTTC
NA TRBJ2-1 NA TRBV7-3 CASSPVLGGSNEQFF TGTGCCAGCAGCCCCGTCTTGGGGGGTTCCAATGAGCAGTTCTTC
NA TRBJ2-2 NA TRBV12-3/TRBV12-4 CASSLGLSANTGELFF TGTGCCAGCAGTTTGGGACTGAGCGCGAACACCGGGGAGCTGTTTTTT
TRBD1 TRBJ1-4 NA TRBV5-1 CASKVPPRDRTNEKQFF TGCGCCAGCAAGGTCCCTCCTAGGGACAGAACTAATGAAAAACAGTTTTTT
TRBD2 TRBJ2-3 few TRBV12-3/TRBV12-4 CATQFGWRGGTDTQYF TGTGCCACCCAGTTTGGTTGGCGGGGGGGCACAGATACGCAGTATTTT
NA TRBJ2-5 few TRBV25-1 CASILRETQYF TGTGCCAGCATCCTCCGGGAGACCCAGTACTTC
NA TRBJ2-2 NA TRBV2 CASRQDGGGELFF TGTGCCAGCAGGCAGGACGGCGGAGGGGAGCTGTTTTTT
NA TRBJ1-1 NA TRBV6-6 CASSSRPNTEAYF TGTGCCAGCAGTTCCCGGCCTAACACTGAAGCTTACTTT
NA TRBJ2-1 NA TRBV7-3 CASSFIGGVDEQFF TGTGCCAGCAGCTTTATCGGCGGGGTGGATGAGCAGTTCTTC
NA TRBJ2-5 NA TRBV29-1 CSVEERAGQETQYF TGCAGCGTTGAGGAAAGGGCAGGCCAAGAGACCCAGTACTTC
TRBD1 TRBJ1-3 few TRBV3-1 CASSHPGQSSGNTIYF TGTGCCAGCAGCCATCCGGGACAGAGCTCTGGAAACACCATATATTTT
NA TRBJ1-2 few TRBV7-9 CASSREPNDYGYTF TGTGCCAGCAGCCGAGAACCAAACGACTATGGCTACACCTTC
TRBD1 TRBJ2-1 once TRBV14 CASSRSGTGFNEQFF TGTGCCAGCAGCCGTTCCGGGACAGGGTTTAATGAGCAGTTCTTC
TRBD1 TRBJ2-3 NA TRBV5-1 CASSTGQGTDTQYF TGCGCCAGCAGCACCGGACAGGGCACAGATACGCAGTATTTT
NA TRBJ2-1 NA TRBV4-2 CASSPGGDNLNEQFF TGTGCCAGCAGCCCAGGAGGGGACAACCTCAATGAGCAGTTCTTC
TRBD1 TRBJ2-7 NA TRBV27 CASSLGTGGDYSYEQYF TGTGCCAGCAGTTTGGGGACAGGGGGCGATTATTCCTACGAGCAGTACTTC
NA TRBJ2-1 NA TRBV19 CASKLGHVSYNEQFF TGTGCCTCGAAACTGGGGCATGTCTCCTACAATGAGCAGTTCTTC